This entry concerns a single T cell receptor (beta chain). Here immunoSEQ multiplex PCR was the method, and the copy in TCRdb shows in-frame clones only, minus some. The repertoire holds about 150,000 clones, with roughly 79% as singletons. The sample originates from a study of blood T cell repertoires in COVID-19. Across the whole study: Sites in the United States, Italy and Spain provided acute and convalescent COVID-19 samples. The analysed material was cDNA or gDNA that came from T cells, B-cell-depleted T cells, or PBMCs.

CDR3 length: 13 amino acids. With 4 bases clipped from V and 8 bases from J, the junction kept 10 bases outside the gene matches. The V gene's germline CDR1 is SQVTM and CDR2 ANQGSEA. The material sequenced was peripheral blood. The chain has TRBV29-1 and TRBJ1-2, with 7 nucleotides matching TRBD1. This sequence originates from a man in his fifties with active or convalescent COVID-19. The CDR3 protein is CSVVKTGSNGYTF. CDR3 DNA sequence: TGCAGCGTTGTTAAGACAGGGTCCAACGGCTACACCTTC. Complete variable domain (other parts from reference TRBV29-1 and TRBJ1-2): SAVISQKPSRDICQRGTSLTIQCQVDSQVTMMFWYRQQPGQSLTLIATANQGSEATYESGFVIDKFPISRPNLTFSTLTVSNMSPEDSSIYLCSVVKTGSNGYTFGSGTRLTVV.